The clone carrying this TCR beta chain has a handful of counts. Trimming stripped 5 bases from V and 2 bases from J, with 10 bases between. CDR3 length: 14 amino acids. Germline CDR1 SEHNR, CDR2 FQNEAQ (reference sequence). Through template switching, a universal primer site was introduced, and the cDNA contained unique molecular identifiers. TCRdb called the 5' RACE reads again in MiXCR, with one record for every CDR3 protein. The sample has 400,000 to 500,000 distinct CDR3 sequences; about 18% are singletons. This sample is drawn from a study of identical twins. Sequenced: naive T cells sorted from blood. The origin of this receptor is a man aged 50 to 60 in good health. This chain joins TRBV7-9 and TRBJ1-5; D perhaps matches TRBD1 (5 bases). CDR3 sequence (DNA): TGTGCCAGCAGCCCACAAGGGGGCAATCAGCCCCAGCATTTT. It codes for CASSPQGGNQPQHF.